These 5 T cell receptor beta chains share one sample of origin, sequenced in a study of CD8+CD57+ T cells in acquired aplastic anemia. It was genomic DNA that served as the template for profiling TCR beta VDJ and CDR3. TCRdb re-called the reads with MiXCR, one entry per CDR3 protein. Of more than 200,000 distinct CDR3 sequences in the sample, approximately 51% are singletons; the top ten hold 15% to 20%. Flow cytometry had shown expanded CD8+CD57+ cells in the patients chosen for sequencing. Sequencing was performed on sorted CD4+, CD8+, or CD8+CD57+ T cells (not recorded which) from PBMCs. The receptors were sampled from a human donor with aplastic anemia.

This clonotype was seen ten or more times. The rearrangement joins TRBV6-4 to TRBJ1-5; D is possibly TRBD1 (5 bases). Germline values: CDR1 MRHNA, CDR2 SNTAGT. V lost 0 bases and J 7 bases, leaving 10 bases between the germline ends. This CDR3 contains 14 residues. CDR3 protein: CASSDSQGGQPQHF. In nucleotides, the CDR3 is TGTGCCAGCAGTGACTCTCAGGGAGGGCAGCCCCAGCATTTT.

As regards this clonotype: This sequence may be a read error, since a much larger clone differs from it by one base. Because the CDR3 is missing its conserved closing phenylalanine or tryptophan, this is likely a read error. No DNA is shown, since the ends of the CDR3 on it are uncertain; the CDR3 is the one TCRdb lists. This CDR3 reads CASSGTAGALEFS. The chain has TRBV2 and TRBJ2-1; the listed D gene, TRBD1, was not tested against the DNA. The CDR3 numbers 13 amino acids, ends counted. From germline, CDR1 is SNHLY and CDR2 FYNNEI.

This clonotype was counted at least ten times. The chain recombines TRBV6-1 with TRBJ1-6, with 7 positions matching TRBD1. V shed 7 bases, J shed 10 bases, and the junction held 13 bases outside the gene matches. This CDR3 has 15 residues. Germline loops: CDR1 MNHNS, CDR2 SASEGT. Here the CDR3 reads CASIRWDRFNSPLHF. The DNA for the CDR3 is TGTGCCAGCATTAGGTGGGACAGATTTAACTCACCCCTCCACTTT.

Many counts were recorded for this clonotype. The V call is TRBV18, the J call TRBJ2-7; 12 bases map to TRBD1. J lost 5 bases, V lost 3 bases, and 5 bases had no gene match. This CDR3 comprises 15 residues. Germline-derived CDR1 and CDR2 are KGHSH and LQKENI. Here the CDR3 DNA reads TGTGCCAGCTCACCTATGGGACAGGGGGCCAACGAGCAGTACTTC. As protein: CASSPMGQGANEQYF.

This clonotype appeared once. The chain is built from TRBV7-6 and TRBJ2-7; the D gene is possibly TRBD2 (7 bases). Germline V CDR1 and CDR2: SGHVS, FNYEAQ. V was clipped by 1 base and J by 2 bases, with 18 bases between them. The CDR3 sequence is 17 residues long. CDR3 residues: CASSLDSAGATPYEQYF. CDR3 DNA sequence: TGTGCCAGCAGCTTAGACTCGGCGGGGGCCACACCCTACGAGCAGTACTTC. Full variable domain (rest looked up from reference TRBV7-6 and TRBJ2-7): GAGVSQSPRYKVTKRGQDVALRCDPISGHVSLYWYRQALGQGPEFLTYFNYEAQQDKSGLPNDRFSAERPEGSISTLTIQRTEQRDSAMYRCASSLDSAGATPYEQYFGPGTRLTVT.